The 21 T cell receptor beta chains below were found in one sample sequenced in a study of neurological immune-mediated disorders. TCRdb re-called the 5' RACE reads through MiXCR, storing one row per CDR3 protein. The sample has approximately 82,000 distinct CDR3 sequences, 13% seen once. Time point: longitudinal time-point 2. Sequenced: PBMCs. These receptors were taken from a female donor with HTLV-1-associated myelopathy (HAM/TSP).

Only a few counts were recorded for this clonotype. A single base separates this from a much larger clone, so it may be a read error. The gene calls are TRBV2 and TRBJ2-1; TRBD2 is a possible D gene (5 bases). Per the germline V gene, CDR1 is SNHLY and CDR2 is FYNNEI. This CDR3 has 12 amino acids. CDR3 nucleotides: TGTGTCAGCGGAAGCGGTTACAATGAGCAGTTCTTC. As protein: CVSGSGYNEQFF.

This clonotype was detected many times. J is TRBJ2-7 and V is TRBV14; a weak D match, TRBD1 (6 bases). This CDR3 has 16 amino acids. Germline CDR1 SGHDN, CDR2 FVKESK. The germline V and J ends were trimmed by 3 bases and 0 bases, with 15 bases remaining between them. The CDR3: CASSHHGQGNSYEQYF. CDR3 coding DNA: TGTGCCAGCAGCCACCATGGGCAGGGGAACTCCTACGAGCAGTACTTC.

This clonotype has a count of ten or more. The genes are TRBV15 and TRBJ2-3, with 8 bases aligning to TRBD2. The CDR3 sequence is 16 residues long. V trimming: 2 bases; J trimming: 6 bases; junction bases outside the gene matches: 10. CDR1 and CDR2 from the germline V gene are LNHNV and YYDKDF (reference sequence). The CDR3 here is CATSRRAGGARDTQYF. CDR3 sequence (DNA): TGTGCCACCAGCAGACGGGCCGGGGGGGCCAGGGATACGCAGTATTTT.

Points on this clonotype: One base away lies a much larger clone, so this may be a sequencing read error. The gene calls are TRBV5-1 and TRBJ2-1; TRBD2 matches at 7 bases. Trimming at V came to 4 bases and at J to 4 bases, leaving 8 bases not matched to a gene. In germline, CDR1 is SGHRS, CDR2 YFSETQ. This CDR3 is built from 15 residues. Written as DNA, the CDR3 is TGCGCCAGCAGCGGGAGCGGGGTATTATACAATGAGCAGTTCTTC. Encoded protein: CASSGSGVLYNEQFF.

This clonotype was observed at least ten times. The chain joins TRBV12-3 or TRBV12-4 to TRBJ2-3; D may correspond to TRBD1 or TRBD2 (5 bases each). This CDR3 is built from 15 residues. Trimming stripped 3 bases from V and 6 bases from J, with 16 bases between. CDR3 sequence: CASSFKAGWGDTQYF. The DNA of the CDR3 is TGTGCCAGCAGTTTTAAGGCAGGGTGGGGGGATACGCAGTATTTT.

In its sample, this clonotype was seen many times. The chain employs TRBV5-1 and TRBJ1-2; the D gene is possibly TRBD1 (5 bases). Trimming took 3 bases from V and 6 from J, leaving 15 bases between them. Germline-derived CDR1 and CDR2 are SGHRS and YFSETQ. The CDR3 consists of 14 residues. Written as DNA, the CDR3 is TGCGCCAGCAGCTCCGGGACGCTGGTAGATGGCTACACCTTC. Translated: CASSSGTLVDGYTF. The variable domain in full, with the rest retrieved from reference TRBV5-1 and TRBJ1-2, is KAGVTQTPRYLIKTRGQQVTLSCSPISGHRSVSWYQQTPGQGLQFLFEYFSETQRNKGNFPGRFSGRQFSNSRSEMNVSTLELGDSALYLCASSSGTLVDGYTFGSGTRLTVV.

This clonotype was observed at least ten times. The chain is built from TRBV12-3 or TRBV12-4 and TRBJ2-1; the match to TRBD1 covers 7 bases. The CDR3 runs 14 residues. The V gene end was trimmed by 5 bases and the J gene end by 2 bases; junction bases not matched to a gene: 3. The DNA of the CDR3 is TGTGCCAGCAGTGGGACAGTCGCCTACAATGAGCAGTTCTTC. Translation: CASSGTVAYNEQFF.

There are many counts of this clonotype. The CDR3 nucleotides read TGCGCCAGCAGCTTTCCCCGGGGGGGTAACCACAATGAGCAGTTCTTC. It codes for CASSFPRGGNHNEQFF. V gene TRBV5-1 combines with J gene TRBJ2-1; 8 bases agree with TRBD2. Trimming at V came to 2 bases and at J to 5 bases, leaving 9 bases not matched to a gene. There are 16 residues in the CDR3. The germline gives CDR1 SGHRS, CDR2 YFSETQ.

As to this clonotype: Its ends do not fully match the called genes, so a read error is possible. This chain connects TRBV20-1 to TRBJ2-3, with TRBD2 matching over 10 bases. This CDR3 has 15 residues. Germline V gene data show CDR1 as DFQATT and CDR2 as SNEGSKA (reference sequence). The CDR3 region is CSVERGGSDKDTRYF. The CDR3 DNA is TGCAGTGTGGAGCGGGGGGGCTCGGATAAAGATACGCGGTATTTT.

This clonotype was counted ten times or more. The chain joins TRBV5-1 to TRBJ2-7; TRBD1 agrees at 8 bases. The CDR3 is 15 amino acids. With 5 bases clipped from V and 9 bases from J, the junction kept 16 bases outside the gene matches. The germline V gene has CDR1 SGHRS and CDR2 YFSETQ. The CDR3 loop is CASRKGQDAFVRQYF. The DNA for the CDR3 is TGCGCCAGCAGGAAGGGACAGGACGCTTTCGTGAGGCAGTACTTC.

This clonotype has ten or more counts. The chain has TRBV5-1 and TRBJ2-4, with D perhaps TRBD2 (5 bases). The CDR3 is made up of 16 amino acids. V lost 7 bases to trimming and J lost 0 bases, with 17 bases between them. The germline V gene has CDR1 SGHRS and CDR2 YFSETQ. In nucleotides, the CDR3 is TGCGCCAGCTCCCTAAACGAGGGTCTAGCCAAAAACATTCAGTACTTC. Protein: CASSLNEGLAKNIQYF.

This CDR3 is CASEWGAGTDTQYF. The CDR3 DNA reads as TGCGCCAGCGAATGGGGGGCTGGCACAGATACGCAGTATTTT. This chain connects TRBV5-1 to TRBJ2-3; D may be TRBD1 or TRBD2 (6 bases each). The V gene's germline CDR1 is SGHRS and CDR2 YFSETQ. The CDR3 is made up of 14 amino acids. V was clipped by 7 bases and J by 1 base, with 13 bases between them. The full variable domain, in which reference TRBV5-1 and TRBJ2-3 provide the parts outside the CDR3, is KAGVTQTPRYLIKTRGQQVTLSCSPISGHRSVSWYQQTPGQGLQFLFEYFSETQRNKGNFPGRFSGRQFSNSRSEMNVSTLELGDSALYLCASEWGAGTDTQYFGPGTRLTVL.

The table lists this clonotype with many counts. The CDR3 region has the DNA TGTGCCAGCAGCGCTACCTCCTACAATGAGCAGTTCTTC. It is translated as CASSATSYNEQFF. The chain joins TRBV7-8 to TRBJ2-1; D remains ambiguous. Trimming took 5 bases from V and 0 from J, leaving 5 bases between them. Germline values: CDR1 SGHVS, CDR2 FQNEAQ. The CDR3 extends over 13 amino acids.

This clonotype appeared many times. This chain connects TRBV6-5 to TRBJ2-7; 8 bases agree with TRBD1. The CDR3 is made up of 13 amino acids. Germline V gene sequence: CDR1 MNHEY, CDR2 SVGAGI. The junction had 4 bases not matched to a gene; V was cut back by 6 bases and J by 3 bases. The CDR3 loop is CASRDGTGYEQYF. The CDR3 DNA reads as TGTGCCAGCAGAGACGGGACAGGCTACGAGCAGTACTTC.

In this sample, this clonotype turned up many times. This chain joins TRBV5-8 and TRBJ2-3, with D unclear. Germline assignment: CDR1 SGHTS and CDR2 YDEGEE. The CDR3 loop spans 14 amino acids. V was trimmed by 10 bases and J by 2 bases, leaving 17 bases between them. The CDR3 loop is CAEKNRFHTDTQYF. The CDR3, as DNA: TGTGCCGAGAAAAATAGATTCCACACAGATACGCAGTATTTT. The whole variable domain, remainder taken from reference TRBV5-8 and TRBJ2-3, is EAGVTQSPTHLIKTRGQQATLRCSPISGHTSVYWYQQALGLGLQFLLWYDEGEERNRGNFPPRFSGRQFPNYSSELNVNALELEDSALYLCAEKNRFHTDTQYFGPGTRLTVL.

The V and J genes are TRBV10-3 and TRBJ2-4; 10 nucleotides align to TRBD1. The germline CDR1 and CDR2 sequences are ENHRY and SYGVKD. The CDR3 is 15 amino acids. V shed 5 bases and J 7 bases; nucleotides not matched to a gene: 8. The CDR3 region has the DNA TGTGCCATCAGTATCGGGACAGGGGTCGGGAACATTCAGTACTTC. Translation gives CAISIGTGVGNIQYF.

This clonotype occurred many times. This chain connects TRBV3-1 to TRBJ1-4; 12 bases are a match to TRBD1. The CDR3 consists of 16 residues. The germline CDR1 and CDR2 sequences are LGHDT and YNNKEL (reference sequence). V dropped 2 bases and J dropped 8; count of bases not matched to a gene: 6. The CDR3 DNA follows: TGTGCCAGCAGCCAACGTTATGGGACAGGGGGCGAAAAACTGTTTTTT. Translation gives CASSQRYGTGGEKLFF.

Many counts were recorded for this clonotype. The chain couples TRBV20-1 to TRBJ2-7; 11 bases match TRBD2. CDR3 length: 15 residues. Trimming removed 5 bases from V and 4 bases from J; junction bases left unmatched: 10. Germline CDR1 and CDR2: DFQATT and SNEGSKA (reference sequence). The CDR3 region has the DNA TGCAGTGCTGAGGCCATAGCGGGAGGGAATTACGAGCAGTACTTC. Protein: CSAEAIAGGNYEQYF.

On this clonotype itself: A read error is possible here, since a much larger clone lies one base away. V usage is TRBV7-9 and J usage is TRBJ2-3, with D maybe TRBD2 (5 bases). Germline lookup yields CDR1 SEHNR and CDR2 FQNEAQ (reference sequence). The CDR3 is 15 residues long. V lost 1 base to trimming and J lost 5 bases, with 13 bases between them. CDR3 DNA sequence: TGTGCCAGCAGCTTAGGTCACCGGGGTCAAGATACGCAGTATTTT. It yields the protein CASSLGHRGQDTQYF.

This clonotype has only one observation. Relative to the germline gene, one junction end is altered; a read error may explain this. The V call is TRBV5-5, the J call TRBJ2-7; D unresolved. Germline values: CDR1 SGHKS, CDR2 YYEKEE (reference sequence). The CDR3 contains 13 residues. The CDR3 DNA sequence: TGTACCAGCAGCTTGGCCAACTCATACGAGCAGTACTTC. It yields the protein CTSSLANSYEQYF.

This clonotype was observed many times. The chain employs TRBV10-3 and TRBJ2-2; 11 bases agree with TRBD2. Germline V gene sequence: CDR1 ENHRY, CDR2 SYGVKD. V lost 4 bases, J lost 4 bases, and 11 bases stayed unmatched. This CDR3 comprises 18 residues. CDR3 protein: CAISGQGSSGGFTGELFF. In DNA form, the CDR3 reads TGTGCCATCAGTGGACAGGGGTCTAGCGGGGGGTTCACCGGGGAGCTGTTTTTT.